A single sample gave rise to the 18 T cell receptor beta chains below, sequenced in a study of CD8 T cells in Susac syndrome. Random hexamers were used to reverse transcribe an amount of 0.5 to 1 ug RNA. TCRdb re-called the immunoSEQ multiplex PCR reads with MiXCR, one entry per CDR3 protein. The sample yields about 110,000 distinct CDR3 sequences, roughly 94% seen once. Source material: CD8+ T cells from PBMCs. Source of these receptors: a human donor with Susac syndrome.

This clonotype is a singleton in its sample. The chain has TRBV3-1 and TRBJ2-1; D gene ambiguous. Trimming shortened V by 5 bases and J by 4 bases, and 9 bases separated the two germline ends. CDR3 size: 13 residues. Germline V gene data show CDR1 as LGHDT and CDR2 as YNNKEL (reference sequence). CDR3 sequence (DNA): TGTGCCAGCAGCTCCCCAACTTACAATGAGCAGTTCTTC. The encoded protein is CASSSPTYNEQFF.

This clonotype has just one count. This chain joins TRBV6-4 and TRBJ2-1; 9 bases match TRBD2. Germline trimming cut 0 bases from V and 7 bases from J; bases unmatched to any gene: 7. The CDR3 covers 16 residues. From germline, CDR1 is MRHNA and CDR2 SNTAGT. In nucleotides, the CDR3 is TGTGCCAGCAGTGACTCGCCCGGGACTAGCCTTAATGAGCAGTTCTTC. As protein: CASSDSPGTSLNEQFF.

The V and J genes are TRBV20-1 and TRBJ1-4, with D maybe TRBD1 (5 bases). CDR1 DFQATT and CDR2 SNEGSKA come from the germline V gene (reference sequence). There are 13 residues in the CDR3. Trimming stripped 6 bases from V and 0 bases from J, with 8 bases between. In DNA, the CDR3 is TGCAGTGCGGGGACCGCAACTAATGAAAAACTGTTTTTT. Translated: CSAGTATNEKLFF.

The V gene is TRBV15, the J gene TRBJ2-1, with D perhaps being TRBD1 or TRBD2 (7 bases each). There are 17 residues in the CDR3. Germline V gives CDR1 LNHNV, CDR2 YYDKDF (reference sequence). The germline V and J ends were trimmed by 1 base and 8 bases, with 21 bases remaining between them. CDR3: CATSRGGTGRGGDEQFF. Written as DNA, the CDR3 is TGTGCCACCAGCAGAGGAGGGACGGGCAGGGGGGGCGATGAGCAGTTCTTC.

This rearrangement joins TRBV13 to TRBJ1-6; 7 nucleotides line up with TRBD1. Germline lookup yields CDR1 PRHDT and CDR2 FYEKMQ (reference sequence). The length of the CDR3 is 16 residues. Germline trimming cut 5 bases from V and 7 bases from J; bases unmatched to any gene: 11. CDR3 coding DNA: TGTGCCAGCAGCCTGGGTAGTAGGGGGCGGAATTCACCCCTCCACTTT. This translates into CASSLGSRGRNSPLHF. Combining the CDR3 with reference TRBV13 and TRBJ1-6 gives the whole variable domain AAGVIQSPRHLIKEKRETATLKCYPIPRHDTVYWYQQGPGQDPQFLISFYEKMQSDKGSIPDRFSAQQFSDYHSELNMSSLELGDSALYFCASSLGSRGRNSPLHFGNGTRLTVT.

Written as DNA, the CDR3 is TGTGCCAGCAGCTGGGCTAGCGGTTTTGACAATGAGCAGTTCTTC. Translated: CASSWASGFDNEQFF. This chain links TRBV5-6 with TRBJ2-1, with 7 nucleotides matching TRBD2. After removal of 3 bases from V and 5 bases from J, the junction contained 8 bases not matched to a gene. The germline CDR1 and CDR2 sequences are SGHDT and YYEEEE. The CDR3 runs to 15 residues.

The V and J genes are TRBV29-1 and TRBJ1-2; D is uncertain. This CDR3 comprises 13 residues. Between the trimmed V and J ends, which lost 0 bases and 2 bases, there was a span of 7 bases. The germline V gene has CDR1 SQVTM and CDR2 ANQGSEA. CDR3 DNA: TGCAGCGTTGAAGATCTGACCAACTATGGCTACACCTTC. Encoded protein: CSVEDLTNYGYTF.

V gene TRBV24-1 combines with J gene TRBJ2-3; 8 nucleotides match TRBD1. The CDR3 runs to 16 residues. CDR1 is KGHDR and CDR2 is SFDVKD in the germline V gene. V lost 3 bases, J lost 1 base, and 5 bases stayed unmatched. The CDR3 nucleotides read TGTGCCACCAGTGATCGACAGGGGAAGGGCACAGATACGCAGTATTTT. This gives the protein CATSDRQGKGTDTQYF.

V and J are TRBV3-1 and TRBJ2-1, with D perhaps TRBD2 (5 bases). Trimming pared 3 bases from V and 6 bases from J, leaving 12 bases between. The V gene's germline CDR1 is LGHDT and CDR2 YNNKEL (reference sequence). CDR3 length equals 14 residues. The CDR3 protein is CASSHIAQSNEQFF. DNA of the CDR3: TGTGCCAGCAGCCATATAGCGCAATCCAATGAGCAGTTCTTC.

This clonotype was detected once. The chain has TRBV25-1 and TRBJ2-7; D uncertain. This CDR3 has 11 residues. V gave up 6 bases and J gave up 0 bases, with 3 bases separating them. In germline, CDR1 is MGHDK, CDR2 SYGVNS. CDR3: CASRTSYEQYF. The CDR3 nucleotides are TGTGCCAGCAGAACCTCCTACGAGCAGTACTTC.

J is TRBJ1-1 and V is TRBV9; 8 bases match TRBD1. The CDR3 runs 15 residues. Trimming took 3 bases from V and 5 from J; bases not matched to a gene: 9. Germline V gives CDR1 SGDLS, CDR2 YYNGEE. The CDR3 region has the DNA TGTGCCAGCAGCGCCCTTGGACAGGGAACAACTGAAGCTTTCTTT. Translated, it gives CASSALGQGTTEAFF.

This sequence joins TRBV4-1 and TRBJ1-1; D possibly corresponds to TRBD1 (5 bases). CDR3 length: 13 residues. Germline V gene data show CDR1 as MGHRA and CDR2 as YSYEKL. V shed 8 bases and J shed 4 bases, with 14 bases lying between them. The CDR3 DNA is TGCGCCAGCCGGGGGGAGGCAGGCACTGAAGCTTTCTTT. It translates to CASRGEAGTEAFF.

This clonotype was observed a single time. This chain links TRBV5-1 with TRBJ2-1, with 8 nucleotides matching TRBD2. J was trimmed by 7 bases and V by 4 bases; bases with no gene match: 7. This CDR3 has 14 amino acids. Per germline, CDR1 SGHRS and CDR2 YFSETQ. The CDR3 is CASSPAGGSNEQFF. In DNA, the CDR3 is TGCGCCAGCAGCCCGGCGGGGGGATCGAATGAGCAGTTCTTC.

The chain recombines TRBV9 with TRBJ2-2, with 7 bases aligning to TRBD1. The germline V gene encodes CDR1 SGDLS and CDR2 YYNGEE. CDR3 size: 15 residues. After removal of 2 bases from V and 0 bases from J, the junction contained 1 base not matched to a gene. CDR3 in amino acids: CASSVGQANTGELFF. CDR3 DNA sequence: TGTGCCAGCAGCGTCGGACAGGCGAACACCGGGGAGCTGTTTTTT.

The chain is built from TRBV27 and TRBJ1-1; tentatively, D is TRBD1 (5 bases). Trimming took 6 bases from V and 9 from J, leaving 17 bases between them. CDR1 and CDR2 from the germline V gene are MNHEY and SMNVEV (reference sequence). This CDR3 has 13 residues. The CDR3 here is CASSPLGGMQAFF. The CDR3 nucleotides read TGTGCCAGCAGCCCCCTCGGGGGTATGCAAGCTTTCTTT.

CDR3 residues: CASSLGRSGNQPQHF. In nucleotides, the CDR3 is TGTGCCAGCAGCTTGGGAAGGTCGGGCAATCAGCCCCAGCATTTT. This rearrangement joins TRBV13 to TRBJ1-5; D not resolved. Germline CDR1 reads PRHDT; CDR2 reads FYEKMQ (reference sequence). V was shortened by 3 bases and J by 2 bases, with 11 bases between the two germline ends. This CDR3 spans 15 amino acids.

The chain couples TRBV5-6 to TRBJ2-1; D not certain. The V gene's germline CDR1 is SGHDT and CDR2 YYEEEE. V lost 0 bases and J 9 bases, leaving 10 bases between the germline ends. The CDR3 is 13 amino acids. DNA of the CDR3: TGTGCCAGCAGCTTGGGGGGATCGGGTGAGCAGTTCTTC. As protein: CASSLGGSGEQFF.

The rearrangement joins TRBV4-1 to TRBJ2-7; D gene uncertain. The V end was cut by 1 base, the J end by 5 bases, with 9 bases between. Per the germline V gene, CDR1 is MGHRA and CDR2 is YSYEKL. This CDR3 region has 13 residues. The CDR3: CASSQVGVDEQYF. As DNA, the CDR3 is TGCGCCAGCAGCCAAGTCGGAGTCGACGAGCAGTACTTC.